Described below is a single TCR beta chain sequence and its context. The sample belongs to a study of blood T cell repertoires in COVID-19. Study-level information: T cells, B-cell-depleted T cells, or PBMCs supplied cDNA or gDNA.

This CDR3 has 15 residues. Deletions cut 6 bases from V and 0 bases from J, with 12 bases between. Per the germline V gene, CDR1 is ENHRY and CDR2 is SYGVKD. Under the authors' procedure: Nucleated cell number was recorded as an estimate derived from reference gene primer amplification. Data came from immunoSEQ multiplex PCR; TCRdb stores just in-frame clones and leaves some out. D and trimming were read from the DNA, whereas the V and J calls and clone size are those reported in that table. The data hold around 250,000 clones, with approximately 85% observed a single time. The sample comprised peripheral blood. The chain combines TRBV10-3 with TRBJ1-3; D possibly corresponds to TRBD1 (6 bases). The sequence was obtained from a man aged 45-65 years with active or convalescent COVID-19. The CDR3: CAISSDRSSGNTIYF. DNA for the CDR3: TGTGCCATCAGCTCCGACAGGAGCTCTGGAAACACCATATATTTT.